Listed below are T cell receptor beta chains from one sample, sequenced in a study of PD-1 blockade in classical Hodgkin lymphoma. Assay used: immunoSEQ multiplex PCR; TCRdb lists only in-frame clones, some missing. The sample shows about 24,000 clones, over 70% of them seen only once. This material consisted of peripheral blood mononuclear cells (PBMCs), taken at baseline. These receptor sequences come from a human donor with classical Hodgkin lymphoma. CDR3s include the opening cysteine and the closing phenylalanine or tryptophan. D genes are given only for firm matches. Size values are once, few and many counts, or a class for expanded clones, and some rows have none.

size: .
J: TRBJ2-3
D: TRBD2
V: TRBV12-5
CDR3: CASGFSRQGLSLAGGHSTDTQYF
DNA: TGTGCTAGTGGTTTCTCTCGACAGGGGTTGTCCCTAGCGGGGGGGCATAGCACAGATACGCAGTATTTT

size: .
J: TRBJ1-1
D: .
V: TRBV7-8
CDR3: CASSLGGLTEAFF
DNA: TGTGCCAGCAGCTTAGGCGGGCTCACTGAAGCTTTCTTT

size: .
J: TRBJ2-7
D: TRBD1
V: TRBV29-1
CDR3: CSVHKVNGQGIAYEQYF
DNA: TGCAGCGTCCATAAAGTAAACGGACAGGGAATAGCCTACGAGCAGTACTTC

size: once
J: TRBJ2-5
D: TRBD2
V: TRBV9
CDR3: CASSIQTSGDETQYF
DNA: TGTGCCAGCAGCATTCAGACTAGCGGGGACGAGACCCAGTACTTC

size: .
J: TRBJ1-1
D: .
V: TRBV4-3
CDR3: CASSQGTYGRNTEAFF
DNA: TGCGCCAGCAGCCAAGGAACGTACGGGCGGAACACTGAAGCTTTCTTT

size: .
J: TRBJ2-2
D: .
V: TRBV11-2
CDR3: CASSLIYTGELFF
DNA: TGTGCCAGCAGCTTAATTTACACCGGGGAGCTGTTTTTT

size: .
J: TRBJ2-7
D: TRBD1
V: TRBV23-1
CDR3: CASSPDRGYEQYF
DNA: TGCGCCAGCAGCCCAGACAGGGGATACGAGCAGTACTTC

size: .
J: TRBJ2-2
D: TRBD2
V: TRBV11-2
CDR3: CASRAPRLADSHGELFF
DNA: TGTGCCAGCAGGGCCCCTAGACTAGCGGATTCACACGGGGAGCTGTTTTTT

size: .
J: TRBJ2-5
D: TRBD1
V: TRBV29-1
CDR3: CSVPGQGRQETQYF
DNA: TGCAGCGTTCCGGGACAGGGTAGACAAGAGACCCAGTACTTC

size: few
J: TRBJ1-5
D: .
V: TRBV5-1
CDR3: CASSLGTVAGQPQHF
DNA: TGCGCCAGCAGCTTGGGGACTGTGGCGGGGCAGCCCCAGCATTTT

size: .
J: TRBJ2-5
D: .
V: TRBV7-9
CDR3: CASSPRGPETQYF
DNA: TGTGCCAGCAGCCCCCGGGGGCCAGAGACCCAGTACTTC

size: .
J: TRBJ2-7
D: TRBD1
V: TRBV15
CDR3: CATSRDKGQGNEQYF
DNA: TGTGCCACCAGCAGAGATAAGGGACAGGGGAACGAGCAGTACTTC

size: few
J: TRBJ1-4
D: .
V: TRBV6-1
CDR3: CASITEFNEKLFF
DNA: TGTGCCAGCATAACAGAATTTAATGAAAAACTGTTTTTT

size: .
J: TRBJ2-7
D: .
V: TRBV12-5
CDR3: CASGLVSGSLYYEQYF
DNA: TGTGCTAGTGGTTTGGTGTCCGGGTCACTATATTACGAGCAGTACTTC

size: .
J: TRBJ2-7
D: TRBD1
V: TRBV29-1
CDR3: CSKLTGTEPYEQYF
DNA: TGCAGCAAACTTACCGGGACAGAACCCTACGAGCAGTACTTC

size: .
J: TRBJ2-7
D: TRBD1
V: TRBV6-5
CDR3: CATSTGSDSYEQYF
DNA: TGTGCCACTTCGACAGGGAGTGACTCCTACGAGCAGTACTTC

size: .
J: TRBJ2-4
D: TRBD1
V: TRBV7-6
CDR3: CASSPTGKDIQYF
DNA: TGTGCCAGCAGCCCGACAGGGAAGGACATTCAGTACTTC

size: .
J: TRBJ1-1
D: .
V: TRBV4-3
CDR3: CASSQGPSLLNTEAFF
DNA: TGCGCCAGCAGCCAAGGTCCCTCATTGCTGAACACTGAAGCTTTCTTT

size: .
J: TRBJ2-7
D: .
V: TRBV29-1
CDR3: CSVAYYEQYF
DNA: TGCAGCGTTGCATATTACGAGCAGTACTTC

size: few
J: TRBJ1-6
D: TRBD1
V: TRBV9
CDR3: CASSRTGGDSPLHF
DNA: TGTGCCAGCAGCCGGACAGGGGGTGATTCACCCCTCCACTTT

size: .
J: TRBJ2-5
D: .
V: TRBV5-1
CDR3: CASSLEQSKETQYF
DNA: TGCGCCAGCAGCTTGGAACAGTCCAAAGAGACCCAGTACTTC

size: .
J: TRBJ1-6
D: .
V: TRBV7-2
CDR3: CASSSGHSSSYNSPLHF
DNA: TGTGCCAGCAGCTCGGGACATTCAAGCTCCTATAATTCACCCCTCCACTTT

size: .
J: TRBJ2-3
D: TRBD2
V: TRBV5-1
CDR3: CASAPPRAGGTDTQYF
DNA: TGCGCCAGCGCTCCCCCCAGGGCGGGAGGCACAGATACGCAGTATTTT

size: .
J: TRBJ2-1
D: .
V: TRBV5-3
CDR3: CARSFSSGSPVSYNEQFF
DNA: TGTGCCAGAAGCTTCAGTTCGGGTAGCCCTGTCTCCTACAATGAGCAGTTCTTC

size: .
J: TRBJ1-5
D: TRBD1
V: TRBV7-9
CDR3: CASSPGQGRGQPQHF
DNA: TGTGCCAGCAGTCCTGGACAGGGAAGGGGTCAGCCCCAGCATTTT

size: once
J: TRBJ2-2
D: .
V: TRBV19
CDR3: CASRPTWAGELFF
DNA: TGTGCCAGTAGACCTACTTGGGCCGGGGAGCTGTTTTTT

size: .
J: TRBJ2-7
D: .
V: TRBV6-1
CDR3: CASSGTAPYEQYF
DNA: TGTGCCAGCAGTGGGACAGCACCTTACGAGCAGTACTTC

size: .
J: TRBJ2-7
D: .
V: TRBV25-1
CDR3: CASSDEFSYEQYF
DNA: TGTGCCAGCAGTGATGAGTTTTCCTACGAGCAGTACTTC

size: .
J: TRBJ2-1
D: .
V: TRBV28
CDR3: CASSLHSGTQSISSYNEQFF
DNA: TGTGCCAGCAGTTTGCACTCCGGGACACAAAGCATCAGCTCCTACAATGAGCAGTTCTTC

size: once
J: TRBJ1-2
D: TRBD1
V: TRBV4-2
CDR3: CASSHGVDRDIYGYTF
DNA: TGTGCCAGCAGCCACGGGGTAGACAGGGACATCTATGGCTACACCTTC

size: .
J: TRBJ2-3
D: TRBD2
V: TRBV5-1
CDR3: CASSYSGGASDTQYF
DNA: TGCGCCAGCAGCTATAGCGGGGGGGCCTCAGATACGCAGTATTTT

size: .
J: TRBJ2-7
D: TRBD2
V: TRBV6-5
CDR3: CASSRGGASYEQYF
DNA: TGTGCCAGCAGTCGCGGGGGGGCCTCGTACGAGCAGTACTTC

size: .
J: TRBJ2-7
D: .
V: TRBV14
CDR3: CASSQLRAVGQYF
DNA: TGTGCCAGCAGCCAACTTAGGGCCGTCGGGCAGTACTTC